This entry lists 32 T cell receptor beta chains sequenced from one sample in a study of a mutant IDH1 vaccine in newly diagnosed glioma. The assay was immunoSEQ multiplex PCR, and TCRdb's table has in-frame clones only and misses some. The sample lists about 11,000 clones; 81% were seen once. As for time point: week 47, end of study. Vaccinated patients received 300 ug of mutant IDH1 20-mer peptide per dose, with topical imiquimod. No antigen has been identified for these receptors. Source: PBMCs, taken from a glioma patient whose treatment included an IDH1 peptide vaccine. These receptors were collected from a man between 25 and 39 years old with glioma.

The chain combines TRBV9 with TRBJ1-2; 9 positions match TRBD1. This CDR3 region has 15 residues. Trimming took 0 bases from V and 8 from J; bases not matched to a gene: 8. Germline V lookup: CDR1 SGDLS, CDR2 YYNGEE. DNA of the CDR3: TGTGCCAGCAGCGTAGATGAACAGGGGGCGCGGGGCTACACCTTC. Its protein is CASSVDEQGARGYTF.

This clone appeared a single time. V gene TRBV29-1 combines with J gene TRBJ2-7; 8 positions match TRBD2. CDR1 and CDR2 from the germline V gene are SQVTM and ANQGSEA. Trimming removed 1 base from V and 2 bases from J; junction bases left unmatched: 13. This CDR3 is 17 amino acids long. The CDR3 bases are TGCAGCGTTGAAGGACGATATAGCGGGAATCCCACCTACGAGCAGTACTTC. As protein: CSVEGRYSGNPTYEQYF.

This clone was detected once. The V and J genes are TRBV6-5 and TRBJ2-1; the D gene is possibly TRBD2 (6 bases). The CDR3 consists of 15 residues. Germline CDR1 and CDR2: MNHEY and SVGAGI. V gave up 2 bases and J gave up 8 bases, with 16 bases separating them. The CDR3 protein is CASSYALARGDEQFF. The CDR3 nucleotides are TGTGCCAGCAGTTACGCACTAGCCCGAGGGGATGAGCAGTTCTTC.

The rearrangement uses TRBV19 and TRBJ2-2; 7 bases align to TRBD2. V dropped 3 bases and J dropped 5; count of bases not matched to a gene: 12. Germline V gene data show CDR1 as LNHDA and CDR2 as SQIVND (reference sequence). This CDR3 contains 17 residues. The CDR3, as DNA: TGTGCCAGTAGTATTAATCGGCTAGCGGATCTAACCGGGGAGCTGTTTTTT. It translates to CASSINRLADLTGELFF.

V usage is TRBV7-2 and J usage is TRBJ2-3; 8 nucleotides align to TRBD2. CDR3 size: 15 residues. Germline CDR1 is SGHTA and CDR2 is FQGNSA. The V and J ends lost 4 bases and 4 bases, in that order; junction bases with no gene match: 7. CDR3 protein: CASSSGTSRSDTQYF. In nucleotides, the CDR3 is TGTGCCAGCAGCTCCGGGACTAGTCGATCAGATACGCAGTATTTT.

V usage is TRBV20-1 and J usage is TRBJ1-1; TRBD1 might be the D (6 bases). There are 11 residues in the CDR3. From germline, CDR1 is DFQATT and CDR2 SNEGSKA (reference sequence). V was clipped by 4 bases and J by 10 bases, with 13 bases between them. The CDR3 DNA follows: TGCAGTGCTACTACAGGGTTTCGAGCTTTCTTT. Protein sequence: CSATTGFRAFF.

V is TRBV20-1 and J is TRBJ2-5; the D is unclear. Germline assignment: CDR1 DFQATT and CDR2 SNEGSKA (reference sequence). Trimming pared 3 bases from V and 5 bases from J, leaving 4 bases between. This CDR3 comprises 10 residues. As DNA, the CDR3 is TGCAGTGCTAGTGTGGAGACCCAGTACTTC. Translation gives CSASVETQYF.

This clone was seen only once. The CDR3 nucleotides are TGTGCCAGTAGTCCTCGACTAGCGGGCTCCTACGAGCAGTACTTC. This encodes CASSPRLAGSYEQYF. J is TRBJ2-7 and V is TRBV19; 10 positions match TRBD2. The germline CDR1 and CDR2 sequences are LNHDA and SQIVND (reference sequence). The CDR3 has 15 amino acids. V shed 5 bases and J 0 bases; nucleotides not matched to a gene: 4.

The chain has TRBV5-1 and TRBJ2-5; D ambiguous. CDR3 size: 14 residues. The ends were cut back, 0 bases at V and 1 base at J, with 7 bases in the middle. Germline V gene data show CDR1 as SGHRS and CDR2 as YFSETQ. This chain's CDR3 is CASSLGASQETQYF. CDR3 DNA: TGCGCCAGCAGCTTGGGGGCTAGCCAAGAGACCCAGTACTTC.

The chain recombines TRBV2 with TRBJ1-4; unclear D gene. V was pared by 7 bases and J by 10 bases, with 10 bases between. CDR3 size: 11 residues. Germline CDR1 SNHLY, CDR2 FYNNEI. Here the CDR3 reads CASTEIGKLFF. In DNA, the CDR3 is TGTGCCAGCACGGAAATTGGAAAACTGTTTTTT.

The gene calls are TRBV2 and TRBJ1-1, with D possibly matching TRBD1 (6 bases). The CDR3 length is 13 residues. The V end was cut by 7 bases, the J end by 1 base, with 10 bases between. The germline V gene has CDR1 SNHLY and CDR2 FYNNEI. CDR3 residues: CASTSTGNTEAFF. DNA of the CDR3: TGTGCCAGCACTTCGACAGGGAACACTGAAGCTTTCTTT. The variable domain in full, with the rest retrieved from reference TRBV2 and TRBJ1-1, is EPEVTQTPSHQVTQMGQEVILRCVPISNHLYFYWYRQILGQKVEFLVSFYNNEISEKSEIFDDQFSVERPDGSNFTLKIRSTKLEDSAMYFCASTSTGNTEAFFGQGTRLTVV.

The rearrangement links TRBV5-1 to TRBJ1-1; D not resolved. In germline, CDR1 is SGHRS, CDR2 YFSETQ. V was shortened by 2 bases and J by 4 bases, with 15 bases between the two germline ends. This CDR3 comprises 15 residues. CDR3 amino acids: CASSLRVTVGTEAFF. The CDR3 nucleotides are TGCGCCAGCAGCTTACGGGTTACAGTGGGCACTGAAGCTTTCTTT.

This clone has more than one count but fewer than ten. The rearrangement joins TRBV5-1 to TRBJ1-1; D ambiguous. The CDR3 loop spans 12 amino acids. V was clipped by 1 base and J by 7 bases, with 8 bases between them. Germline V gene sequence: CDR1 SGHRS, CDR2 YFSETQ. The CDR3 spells CASSLSQFEAFF. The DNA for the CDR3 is TGCGCCAGCAGCTTGTCGCAGTTTGAAGCTTTCTTT.

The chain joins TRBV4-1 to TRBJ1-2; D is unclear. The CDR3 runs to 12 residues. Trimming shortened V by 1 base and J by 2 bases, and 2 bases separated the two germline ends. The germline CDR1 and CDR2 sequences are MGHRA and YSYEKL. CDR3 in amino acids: CASSQGNYGYTF. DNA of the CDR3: TGCGCCAGCAGCCAAGGGAACTATGGCTACACCTTC.

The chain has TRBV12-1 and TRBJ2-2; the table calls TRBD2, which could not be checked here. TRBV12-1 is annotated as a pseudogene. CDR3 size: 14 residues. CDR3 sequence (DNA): TGTGCCAGCAGCTTTGTTGAGTGCACCGGGGAGCTGTTTTTT. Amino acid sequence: CASSFVECTGELFF.

The CDR3 spells CASSVGQGMDEQYF. CDR3 coding DNA: TGTGCCAGCAGCGTGGGACAGGGTATGGACGAGCAGTACTTC. V and J are TRBV9 and TRBJ2-7, with 9 bases lining up with TRBD1. This CDR3 spans 14 amino acids. Germline V gene sequence: CDR1 SGDLS, CDR2 YYNGEE. V lost 2 bases, J lost 5 bases, and 5 bases stayed unmatched.

CDR3 bases: TGTGCCAGCTTGGTGGCAGCGAACACTGAAGCTTTCTTT. This translates into CASLVAANTEAFF. V usage is TRBV28 and J usage is TRBJ1-1; D not resolved. The CDR3 spans 13 residues. V lost 8 bases to trimming and J lost 1 base, with 11 bases between them. Per germline, CDR1 MDHEN and CDR2 SYDVKM. Combining the CDR3 with reference TRBV28 and TRBJ1-1 gives the whole variable domain DVKVTQSSRYLVKRTGEKVFLECVQDMDHENMFWYRQDPGLGLRLIYFSYDVKMKEKGDIPEGYSVSREKKERFSLILESASTNQTSMYLCASLVAANTEAFFGQGTRLTVV.

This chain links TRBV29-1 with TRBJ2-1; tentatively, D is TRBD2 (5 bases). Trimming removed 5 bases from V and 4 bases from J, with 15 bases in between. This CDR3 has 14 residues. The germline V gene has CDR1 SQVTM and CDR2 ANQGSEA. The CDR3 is CSVLGSPGYNEQFF. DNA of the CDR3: TGCAGCGTTTTGGGGTCACCGGGGTACAATGAGCAGTTCTTC.

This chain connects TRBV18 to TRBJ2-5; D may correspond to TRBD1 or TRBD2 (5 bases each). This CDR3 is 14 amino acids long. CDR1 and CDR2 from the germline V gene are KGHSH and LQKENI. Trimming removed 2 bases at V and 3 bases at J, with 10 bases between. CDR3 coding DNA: TGTGCCAGCTCACCATCACGGGGCGAAGAGACCCAGTACTTC. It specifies CASSPSRGEETQYF.

The CDR3 is CASSFPASSTDTQYF. The CDR3 DNA sequence: TGTGCCAGCAGCTTTCCGGCTTCTAGCACAGATACGCAGTATTTT. V and J are TRBV5-5 and TRBJ2-3; no reliable D call. Germline CDR1 reads SGHKS; CDR2 reads YYEKEE (reference sequence). V was shortened by 2 bases and J by 0 bases, with 10 bases between the two germline ends. This CDR3 comprises 15 residues.

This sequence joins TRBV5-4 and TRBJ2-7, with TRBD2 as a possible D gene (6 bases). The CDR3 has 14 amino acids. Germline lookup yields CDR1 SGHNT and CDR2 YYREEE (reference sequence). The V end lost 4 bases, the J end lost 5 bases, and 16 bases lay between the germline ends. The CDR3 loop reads CASSAGTGGDEQYF. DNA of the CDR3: TGTGCCAGCAGCGCAGGGACTGGCGGGGACGAGCAGTACTTC.

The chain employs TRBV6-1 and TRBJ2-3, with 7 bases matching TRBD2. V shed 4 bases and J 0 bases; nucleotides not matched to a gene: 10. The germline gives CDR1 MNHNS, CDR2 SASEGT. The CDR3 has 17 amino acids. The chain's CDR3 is CASSAGLGGTSTDTQYF. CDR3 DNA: TGTGCCAGCAGTGCCGGACTAGGAGGGACTAGCACAGATACGCAGTATTTT.

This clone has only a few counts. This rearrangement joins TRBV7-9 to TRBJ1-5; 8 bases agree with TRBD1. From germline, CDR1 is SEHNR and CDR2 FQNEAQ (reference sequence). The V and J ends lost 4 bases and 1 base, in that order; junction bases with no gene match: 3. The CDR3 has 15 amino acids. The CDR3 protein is CASSSTGVSNQPQHF. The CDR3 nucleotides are TGTGCCAGCAGCTCGACAGGGGTGAGCAATCAGCCCCAGCATTTT.

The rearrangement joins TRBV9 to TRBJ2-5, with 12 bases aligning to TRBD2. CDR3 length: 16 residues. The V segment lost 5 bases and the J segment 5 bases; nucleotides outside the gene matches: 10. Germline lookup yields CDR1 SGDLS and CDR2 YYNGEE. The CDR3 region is CASSDGLAGSGETQYF. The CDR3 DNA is TGTGCCAGCAGTGACGGACTAGCGGGATCGGGGGAGACCCAGTACTTC.

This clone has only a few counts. The CDR3 region is CIIRGNPDSFF. The CDR3 DNA follows: TGCATCATCAGGGGGAATCCGGATTCTTTCTTT. The rearrangement uses TRBV20-1 and TRBJ1-1; TRBD1 agrees at 7 bases. Per germline, CDR1 DFQATT and CDR2 SNEGSKA (reference sequence). CDR3 length equals 11 residues.

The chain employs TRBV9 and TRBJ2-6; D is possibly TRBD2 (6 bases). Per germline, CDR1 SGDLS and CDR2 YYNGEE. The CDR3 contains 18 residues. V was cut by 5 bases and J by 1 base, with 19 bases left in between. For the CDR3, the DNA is TGTGCCAGCAGATCCCAGGCGGGATTGATTTCTGGGGCCAACGTCCTGACTTTC. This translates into CASRSQAGLISGANVLTF. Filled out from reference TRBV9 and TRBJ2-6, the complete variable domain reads DSGVTQTPKHLITATGQRVTLRCSPRSGDLSVYWYQQSLDQGLQFLIQYYNGEERAKGNILERFSAQQFPDLHSELNLSSLELGDSALYFCASRSQAGLISGANVLTFGAGSRLTVL.

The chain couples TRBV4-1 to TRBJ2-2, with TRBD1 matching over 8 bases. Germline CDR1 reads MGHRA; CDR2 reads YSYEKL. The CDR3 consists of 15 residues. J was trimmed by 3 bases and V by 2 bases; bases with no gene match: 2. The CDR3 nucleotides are TGCGCCAGCAGCCAATCGGGACAGGACACCGGGGAGCTGTTTTTT. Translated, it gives CASSQSGQDTGELFF.

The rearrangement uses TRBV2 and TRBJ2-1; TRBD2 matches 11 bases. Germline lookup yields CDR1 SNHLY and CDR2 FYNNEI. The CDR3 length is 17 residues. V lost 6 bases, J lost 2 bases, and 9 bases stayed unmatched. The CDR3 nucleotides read TGTGCCAGCAGAATCGAAGGACTAGCGGGTCCCTACAATGAGCAGTTCTTC. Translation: CASRIEGLAGPYNEQFF.

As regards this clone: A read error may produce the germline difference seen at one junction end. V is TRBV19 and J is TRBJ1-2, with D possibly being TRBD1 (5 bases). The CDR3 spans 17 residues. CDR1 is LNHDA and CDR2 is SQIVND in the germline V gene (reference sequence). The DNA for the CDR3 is TGTGCCTGTAGTAATTCCCTGGGGGGTCACTATAACTATGGCTACACCTTC. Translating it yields CACSNSLGGHYNYGYTF.

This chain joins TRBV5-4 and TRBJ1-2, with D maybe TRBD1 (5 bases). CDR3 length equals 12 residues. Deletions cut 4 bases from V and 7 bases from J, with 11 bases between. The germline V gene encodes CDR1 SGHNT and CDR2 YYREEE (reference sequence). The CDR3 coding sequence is TGTGCCAGCAGCCAGGGATTTAGTGGCTACACCTTC. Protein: CASSQGFSGYTF.

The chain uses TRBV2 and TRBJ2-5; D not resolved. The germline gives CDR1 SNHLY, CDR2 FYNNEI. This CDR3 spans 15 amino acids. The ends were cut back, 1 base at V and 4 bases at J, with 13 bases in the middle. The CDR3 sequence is CASSEGPSRGETQYF. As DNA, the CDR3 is TGTGCCAGCAGTGAAGGCCCGTCCCGAGGAGAGACCCAGTACTTC.

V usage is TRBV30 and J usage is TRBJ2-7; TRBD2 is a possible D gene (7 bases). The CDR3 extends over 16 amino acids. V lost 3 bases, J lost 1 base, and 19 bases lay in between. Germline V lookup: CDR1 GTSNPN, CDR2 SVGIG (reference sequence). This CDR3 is CAWRRPGGAGSYEQYF. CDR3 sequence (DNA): TGTGCCTGGAGGAGACCGGGGGGCGCGGGTTCCTACGAGCAGTACTTC.